Sequencing of this TCR beta chain was carried out in a study of beta chain features in type 1 diabetes. Remarks on this clone: Its antigen is unidentified.

Investigators reverse transcribed all isolated RNA, so they sequenced expressed TCRB transcripts. Method: immunoSEQ multiplex PCR; TCRdb's copy keeps in-frame clones and lacks some. This table holds about 620,000 clones, 15% to 19% found once. Points from the study as a whole: Patients' naive, central memory and regulatory TCRB repertoires appeared more alike than those of healthy donors.

The material sequenced was naive CD4+ T cells from blood. The receptor's source is a man between 18 and 35 years old in good health.

This CDR3 is CASSFRLDIYNEQFF. The CDR3 DNA is TGTGCCAGCAGCTTTCGTTTGGACATTTACAATGAGCAGTTCTTC. The chain is built from TRBV7-2 and TRBJ2-1, with D possibly being TRBD1 (5 bases). Germline CDR1 SGHTA, CDR2 FQGNSA. V lost 3 bases to trimming and J lost 4 bases, with 13 bases between them. The CDR3 is 15 residues long.